Below, one T cell receptor (beta chain) is given with its context. The antigen it recognizes is unknown. It has no much larger one-base neighbor in the sample; base qualities were not kept. The CDR3 regions of human TCRbeta chains were analyzed by immunosequencing. As for the original processing: Repertoire TCRs were checked for matches against a reference library of SARS-CoV-2-specific TCRs that had been generated using the MIRA antigen-specificity platform. Breadth was defined as the fraction of unique TCRs that were SARS-CoV-2-associated, and depth was defined as the fraction of total T cells that were SARS-CoV-2-associated. Using the MIRA data, every spike-specific TCR was mapped to the spike region that the TCR reacted to and assigned to either a CD4 or a CD8 class. Log10-transformed breadth and depth values were compared by one-way ANOVA with Sidak's multiple comparisons tests. The clones in this table, taken by TCRdb from immuneACCESS, are in-frame only. Not every clone is retained; where verified, under half of the shortfall comes from an unresolved V gene, and the cause of the rest is unknown. For V, J and clone size, that table is used; D and trimming come from the DNA. In this sample the table shows 95,000 to 150,000 clones, approximately 84% of which occur a single time. Jointly, the top ten make up 7.7% of the sample.

This entry belongs to a study of T cell responses to AZD1222 COVID-19 vaccine (dated by TCRdb to the early 2020s). Study-level background: AZD1222 recipients with second doses at about 4 weeks or about 12 weeks were pooled, because spike-specific TCR depth and breadth did not differ between schedules. A total of approximately 240 trial participants underwent TCR sequencing, of whom more than 200 had received two doses of AZD1222 and around 26 had received two doses of the MenACWY control vaccine. Trial participants were enrolled into age subgroups of 18-55, 56-69 and 70-plus years, which contained around 150, 29 and 61 TCR-sequenced participants, respectively.

What the research found in general, with its limitations: Only six AZD1222 recipients were SARS-CoV-2 seropositive at baseline, limiting conclusions about previously exposed vaccinees. In the small 56-69-year group, the increase in depth fell short of significance, most likely because of low power. Reportedly, close to half of the unique spike-specific TCRs recognized epitopes lying outside the regions that are mutated in the B.1.351 and B.1.1.7 variants. Vaccine-associated CD4 TCRs spanned the whole spike protein, with dominant responses in regions 160-218 and 743-854. Participants were mostly white British, with more females than males. The authors suggested clonal diversity may have been underestimated. No day 14 peak-response samples were available, so repertoires were characterized only after the peak T cell response. Spike-specific TCR breadth and depth rose significantly after two AZD1222 doses compared with day 0 and with MenACWY recipients.

Explained via the paper, the time point label denotes: baseline before first vaccination. Samples from vaccinated people were obtained from the UK trials COV001 and COV002, which included a single-blind randomized controlled phase 2/3 trial of AZD1222 (ChAdOx1 nCoV-19) in healthy adults. Trial participant PBMC samples were collected at day 0 and day 28 after the second dose for TCRbeta chain sequencing. The sample here was peripheral blood, taken on day 0 of AZD1222 vaccination. The TCR originated in an adult in good health.

The DNA sequence is given as TGTGCCAGCAGTTTATTTGCAGGGGGGACCTACGAGCAGTACTTC. It translates as CASSLFAGGTYEQYF. The chain employs TRBV27 and TRBJ2-7; possibly the D gene is TRBD1, per 7 matching bases. The germline V gene (reference sequence) specifies MNHEY as CDR1 and SMNVEV as CDR2. Measured from the cysteine to the phenylalanine, the CDR3 is 15 residues long. Of the read, only the CDR3 DNA is kept; its 45 bases are in frame from base 1. V sheds 1 base and J sheds 2 bases, leaving 12 bases between their ends.